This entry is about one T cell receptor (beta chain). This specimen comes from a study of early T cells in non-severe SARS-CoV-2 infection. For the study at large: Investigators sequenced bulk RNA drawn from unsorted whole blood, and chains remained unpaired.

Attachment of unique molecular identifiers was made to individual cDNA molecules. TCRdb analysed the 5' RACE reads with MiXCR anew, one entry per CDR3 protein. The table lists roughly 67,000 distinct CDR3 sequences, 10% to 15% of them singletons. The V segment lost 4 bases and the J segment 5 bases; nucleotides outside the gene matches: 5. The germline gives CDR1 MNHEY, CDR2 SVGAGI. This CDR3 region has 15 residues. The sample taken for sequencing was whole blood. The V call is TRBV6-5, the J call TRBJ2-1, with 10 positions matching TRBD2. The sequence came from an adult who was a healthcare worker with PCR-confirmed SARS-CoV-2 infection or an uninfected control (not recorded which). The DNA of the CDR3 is TGTGCCAGCAGTTCCCTAGCGGGGGTAAACAATGAGCAGTTCTTC. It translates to CASSSLAGVNNEQFF.